The 6 T cell receptor beta chains below come from one sample, sequenced in a study of cytomegalovirus exposure and HLA in healthy donors (dated by TCRdb to 2017 to 2019). Library construction relied on the immunoSEQ multiplex PCR assay. A mixture of 60 forward primers for TCR Vbeta segments and 13 reverse primers for TCR Jbeta segments was used in the multiplex PCR. Held by TCRdb, this immuneACCESS table contains in-frame sequences only and omits some clones. Under half of the omission traces to an unresolved V gene where checked; the cause of the rest is unknown. In all, the sample holds 130,000 to 150,000 clones, and around 84% of those were seen once. Around 3% of the sample lies in the top ten. Material for sequencing was PBMCs. These receptors were obtained from a man aged 35-49 years in good health and CMV-seropositive.

This rearrangement joins TRBV4-1 to TRBJ2-3, with a weak D call TRBD2 (6 bases). The V and J ends lost 2 bases and 6 bases respectively, with 24 bases between them. Germline CDR1 reads MGHRA; CDR2 reads YSYEKL. The CDR3 is 18 amino acids. The CDR3 bases are TGCGCCAGCAGCCAAATCCGTGGTCTAGCGCGAGGATCGGATACGCAGTATTTT. Translating it yields CASSQIRGLARGSDTQYF.

J is TRBJ1-1 and V is TRBV7-8, with 11 bases fitting TRBD1. The junction had 3 bases not matched to a gene; V was cut back by 5 bases and J by 4 bases. CDR1 is SGHVS, CDR2 FQNEAQ, per germline. The CDR3 is 14 residues long. CDR3 DNA sequence: TGTGCCAGCAGCCGTGGGACAGGGGGCACTGAAGCTTTCTTT. Amino acids: CASSRGTGGTEAFF.

This clone was picked up a small number of times. The rearrangement links TRBV28 to TRBJ1-4; no clear D gene. V was cut by 5 bases and J by 4 bases, with 8 bases left in between. The CDR3 length is 13 residues. CDR1 is MDHEN, CDR2 SYDVKM, per germline. The CDR3 sequence: CASSAGFNEKLFF. CDR3 nucleotide sequence: TGTGCCAGCAGTGCCGGGTTTAATGAAAAACTGTTTTTT. The whole variable domain, filled in from reference TRBV28 and TRBJ1-4, reads DVKVTQSSRYLVKRTGEKVFLECVQDMDHENMFWYRQDPGLGLRLIYFSYDVKMKEKGDIPEGYSVSREKKERFSLILESASTNQTSMYLCASSAGFNEKLFFGSGTQLSVL.

V is TRBV11-2 and J is TRBJ2-5; D might be TRBD1 (5 bases). Trimming left V 3 bases short and J 4 bases short, with 9 bases between. The germline V gene encodes CDR1 SGHAT and CDR2 FQNNGV. The CDR3 loop spans 13 amino acids. The CDR3 DNA follows: TGTGCCAGCAGCTTCCAGGGTCCAGAGACCCAGTACTTC. It yields the protein CASSFQGPETQYF.

The chain recombines TRBV19 with TRBJ2-1, with 13 positions matching TRBD2. Trimming at V came to 5 bases and at J to 8 bases, leaving 6 bases not matched to a gene. The CDR3 loop spans 15 amino acids. Germline V gives CDR1 LNHDA, CDR2 SQIVND (reference sequence). The CDR3, as DNA: TGTGCCAGTAGTTCCGGGACTAGCGGGAAATATGAGCAGTTCTTC. Encoded protein: CASSSGTSGKYEQFF.

V is TRBV18 and J is TRBJ1-2; TRBD1 aligns across 10 bases. The CDR3 contains 16 residues. CDR1 is KGHSH, CDR2 LQKENI, per germline. J gave up 6 bases and V 2 bases, and 9 bases lay outside the gene matches. This CDR3 is CASSPGTGAGENGYTF. CDR3 DNA: TGTGCCAGCTCACCAGGGACAGGGGCAGGGGAAAATGGCTACACCTTC.